This TCR beta chain appears in the sequencing data of a study of cytomegalovirus exposure and HLA in healthy donors. Broader study findings: The study labeled approximately 150 TCR beta chains cytomegalovirus-associated.

A note on this clone: The antigen is not known.

Germline V gene data show CDR1 as KGHSH and CDR2 as LQKENI. The V gene lost 3 bases and the J gene lost 1 base, with 15 bases spanning the gap. CDR3 size: 16 residues. PCR primers comprised 60 Vbeta and 13 Jbeta primers. In the authors' methods: Later, about 80 million unique TCR beta chains were counted in an analysis, and 8.5 million to 13 million of them were shared. TCRdb keeps only in-frame clones here, not all; method: immunoSEQ multiplex PCR. Clone size and the V and J calls come from that table; the DNA yielded D and trimming. The data hold about 190,000 clones, with 60% to 80% observed a single time.

Sequenced material: PBMCs. The chain links TRBV18 to TRBJ1-1; D remains unclear. This TCR was sampled from a woman between 25 and 40 years old in good health and CMV-seropositive. CDR3 protein: CASSPRTTDKNTEAFF. CDR3 coding DNA: TGTGCCAGCTCACCCCGGACTACAGATAAGAACACTGAAGCTTTCTTT.